Shown below are 14 T cell receptor beta chains from a single sample sequenced in a study of OX40 agonist ivuxolimab in advanced cancers. TCRdb keeps only in-frame clones here, not all; method: immunoSEQ multiplex PCR. The data show around 64,000 clones, roughly 84% seen once. The input for sequencing was CD4+ or CD8+ T cells sorted from blood, taken in a trial of the OX40 agonist ivuxolimab. All receptors derive from an adult with an advanced solid tumor such as melanoma, head and neck, liver or kidney cancer.

This chain joins TRBV7-9 and TRBJ1-3; D call uncertain. V was trimmed by 2 bases and J by 1 base, leaving 12 bases between them. There are 16 residues in the CDR3. Germline V gene data show CDR1 as SEHNR and CDR2 as FQNEAQ (reference sequence). CDR3 loop: CASSLSGVTSGNTIYF. The CDR3 bases are TGTGCCAGCAGCTTAAGTGGGGTTACTTCTGGAAACACCATATATTTT.

V gene TRBV11-2 combines with J gene TRBJ2-5; TRBD1 matches at 9 bases. The junction had 8 bases not matched to a gene; V was cut back by 5 bases and J by 1 base. The germline V gene has CDR1 SGHAT and CDR2 FQNNGV. The CDR3 consists of 16 residues. This CDR3 reads CASSQQGAVTQETQYF. The CDR3 coding sequence is TGTGCCAGCAGCCAACAGGGGGCCGTAACCCAAGAGACCCAGTACTTC.

The rearrangement uses TRBV7-2 and TRBJ2-3, with 9 bases aligning to TRBD2. V lost 1 base and J lost 4; bases outside the gene matches: 12. This CDR3 region has 18 residues. The germline gives CDR1 SGHTA, CDR2 FQGNSA. In DNA, the CDR3 is TGTGCCAGCAGCTTAGGAAGATTCCCGGGACTAGCAGCAGATACGCAGTATTTT. It is translated as CASSLGRFPGLAADTQYF.

In DNA form, the CDR3 reads TGTGCCAGTAGTGTCCTTCACAGGGTCACTGAAGCTTTCTTT. Translating it yields CASSVLHRVTEAFF. The genes are TRBV19 and TRBJ1-1, with D tentatively TRBD1 (6 bases). The CDR3 has 14 residues. V lost 5 bases and J 4 bases, leaving 14 bases between the germline ends. CDR1 is LNHDA, CDR2 SQIVND, per germline (reference sequence).

This chain joins TRBV25-1 and TRBJ1-2; possible D gene TRBD1, 5 bases. Looked up from germline, CDR1 is MGHDK and CDR2 is SYGVNS. Trimming left V 6 bases short and J 2 bases short, with 19 bases between. The CDR3 has 16 amino acids. CDR3 in DNA: TGTGCCAGCAGCCCCGTGTCAGGGACGGGCAACTATGGCTACACCTTC. This codes for CASSPVSGTGNYGYTF.

The rearrangement uses TRBV28 and TRBJ2-2, with D unresolved. The CDR3 has 12 residues. Trimming left V 4 bases short and J 9 bases short, with 9 bases between. CDR1 is MDHEN, CDR2 SYDVKM, per germline. The DNA of the CDR3 is TGTGCCAGCAGTTCTAACAGCCGGGAGCTGTTTTTT. Amino acid sequence: CASSSNSRELFF.

The chain has TRBV9 and TRBJ2-3; D might be TRBD1 (5 bases). CDR1 is SGDLS, CDR2 YYNGEE, per germline. The CDR3 runs to 15 residues. V gave up 0 bases and J gave up 6 bases, with 14 bases separating them. DNA for the CDR3: TGTGCCAGCAGCGTAGGACCGCTAGGGGTCGATACGCAGTATTTT. Its translation is CASSVGPLGVDTQYF.

The genes are TRBV9 and TRBJ2-1, with 7 bases matching TRBD1. Looked up from germline, CDR1 is SGDLS and CDR2 is YYNGEE. The CDR3 contains 14 residues. Trimming at V came to 2 bases and at J to 2 bases, leaving 1 base not matched to a gene. CDR3: CASSVDRAYNEQFF. The DNA for the CDR3 is TGTGCCAGCAGCGTTGACAGGGCCTACAATGAGCAGTTCTTC.

The chain employs TRBV6-6 and TRBJ2-1; D is uncertain. Trimming pared 0 bases from V and 6 bases from J, leaving 3 bases between. The germline V gene has CDR1 MNHNY and CDR2 SVGAGI (reference sequence). The CDR3 runs 12 residues. CDR3 in amino acids: CASSYSGNEQFF. In DNA form, the CDR3 reads TGTGCCAGCAGTTACTCGGGCAATGAGCAGTTCTTC.

In regard to this clone: The sample carries other DNA sequences with the same CDR3. This chain uses TRBV27 with TRBJ1-1; 7 bases are a match to TRBD1. The CDR3 covers 13 residues. V was pared by 3 bases and J by 5 bases, with 3 bases of the junction left unmatched. Per germline, CDR1 MNHEY and CDR2 SMNVEV (reference sequence). DNA of the CDR3: TGTGCCAGCAGTTTTTACAGGGGTACTGAAGCTTTCTTT. It encodes CASSFYRGTEAFF.

The table lists this clone with a count of one. The V call is TRBV30, the J call TRBJ2-1; no definite D call. Germline CDR1 reads GTSNPN; CDR2 reads SVGIG (reference sequence). The V and J ends lost 3 bases and 8 bases respectively, with 11 bases between them. The CDR3 totals 12 residues. The CDR3 region is CAWRPVEHEQFF. DNA for the CDR3: TGTGCCTGGAGACCCGTAGAACATGAGCAGTTCTTC.

The V gene is TRBV30, the J gene TRBJ1-2; D gene uncertain. CDR1 GTSNPN and CDR2 SVGIG come from the germline V gene (reference sequence). Trimming pared 1 base from V and 10 bases from J, leaving 10 bases between. This CDR3 is built from 11 residues. CDR3 residues: CAWSGRNLYTF. The CDR3 nucleotides are TGTGCCTGGAGTGGACGGAATCTCTACACCTTC.

This chain connects TRBV28 to TRBJ1-5; D not certain. Germline V CDR1 and CDR2: MDHEN, SYDVKM. The CDR3 has 14 amino acids. Trimming pared 3 bases from V and 5 bases from J, leaving 11 bases between. The CDR3 region is CASSFYSYHQPQHF. CDR3 bases: TGTGCCAGCAGTTTCTACAGTTATCATCAGCCCCAGCATTTT.

The J gene is TRBJ2-5, the V gene TRBV5-8, with D possibly called TRBD1 or TRBD2 (5 bases each). Looked up from germline, CDR1 is SGHTS and CDR2 is YDEGEE. The CDR3 length is 16 residues. V lost 0 bases and J 7 bases, leaving 19 bases between the germline ends. In nucleotides, the CDR3 is TGTGCCAGCAGCTTGGCCGGGGCAGGACCCCTAGTGACCCAGTACTTC. Encoded protein: CASSLAGAGPLVTQYF.